The 21 T cell receptor beta chains reported below all come from one sample, sequenced in a study of blood T cells in healthy people across ages. The authors ran a second PCR of roughly 6 to 12 cycles using a sample-barcoded 5' primer and a J-beta primer mix. One entry per CDR3 protein results from TCRdb running MiXCR on the 5' RACE reads. The table lists 1 million or so distinct CDR3 sequences, under 45% of them singletons, with approximately 17% in the top ten. The sample was blood. These receptors all come from a woman aged 60-70 years in good health.

This clonotype was detected only a few times. The V and J genes are TRBV4-1 and TRBJ2-2, with 15 bases aligning to TRBD2. Losses at the gene ends were 4 bases for V and 6 bases for J; bases not matched to a gene: 6. The CDR3 spans 17 residues. Per germline, CDR1 MGHRA and CDR2 YSYEKL. CDR3 sequence: CASSPLGLAGGAGELFF. CDR3 nucleotide sequence: TGCGCCAGCAGCCCCCTCGGACTAGCGGGAGGGGCCGGGGAGCTGTTTTTT.

V and J are TRBV13 and TRBJ2-1; TRBD2 might be the D (5 bases). The V end lost 1 base, the J end lost 15 bases, and 19 bases lay between the germline ends. The CDR3 runs 14 residues. Per the germline V gene, CDR1 is PRHDT and CDR2 is FYEKMQ (reference sequence). The CDR3 protein is CASSLEPLARNPFF. DNA for the CDR3: TGTGCCAGCAGCTTAGAACCCTTAGCGAGAAACCCGTTCTTC.

The genes are TRBV5-1 and TRBJ1-1, with D possibly matching TRBD1 (6 bases). In germline, CDR1 is SGHRS, CDR2 YFSETQ. The CDR3 consists of 16 residues. Trimming removed 4 bases from V and 0 bases from J, with 16 bases in between. CDR3 amino acids: CASSPGGTLMNTEAFF. DNA of the CDR3: TGCGCCAGCAGCCCGGGTGGGACACTCATGAACACTGAAGCTTTCTTT.

The V and J genes are TRBV6-5 and TRBJ2-4; 8 bases fit TRBD1. The end of the DNA fits TRBJ2-7 better, so the J call may be wrong. The CDR3 is 15 residues long. CDR1 is MNHEY, CDR2 SVGAGI, per germline. The CDR3 protein is CASSSDRGKPYEQYF. The DNA for the CDR3 is TGTGCCAGCAGTTCCGACAGGGGCAAGCCCTACGAGCAGTACTTC.

This chain uses TRBV7-6 with TRBJ1-2, with D perhaps matching TRBD1 (5 bases). The V gene's germline CDR1 is SGHVS and CDR2 FNYEAQ. The V gene lost 5 bases and the J gene lost 2 bases, with 18 bases spanning the gap. The CDR3 is made up of 16 amino acids. The CDR3 protein is CASSRSGGVGNYGYTF. The CDR3 DNA is TGTGCCAGCAGCCGGAGCGGGGGGGTGGGAAACTATGGCTACACCTTC.

In DNA form, the CDR3 reads TGCAGCGCTACAGACAAGGCAACCAACTACGAGCAGTACTTC. Its protein product is CSATDKATNYEQYF. The genes are TRBV29-1 and TRBJ2-7, with D uncertain. The CDR3 runs to 14 residues. The ends were cut back, 7 bases at V and 3 bases at J, with 19 bases in the middle. Germline-derived CDR1 and CDR2 are SQVTM and ANQGSEA.

The genes are TRBV10-3 and TRBJ1-5; 7 bases are a match to TRBD1. CDR3 length equals 14 residues. Trimming cost V 4 bases and J 2 bases; bases outside gene matches: 2. Germline-derived CDR1 and CDR2 are ENHRY and SYGVKD. The CDR3 loop reads CAISGQGGNQPQHF. In DNA, the CDR3 is TGTGCCATCAGTGGACAGGGAGGCAATCAGCCCCAGCATTTT.

This clonotype turned up a few times. V and J are TRBV10-1 and TRBJ1-5; no clear D. Germline V gene sequence: CDR1 WNHNN, CDR2 SYGVQD (reference sequence). Trimming stripped 2 bases from V and 6 bases from J, with 11 bases between. There are 14 residues in the CDR3. CDR3 in amino acids: CASSEGGSGQPQHF. As DNA, the CDR3 is TGCGCCAGCAGTGAGGGTGGCAGCGGTCAGCCCCAGCATTTT.

The CDR3 DNA follows: TGTGCCAGCAGTGGGCTTACCCGACAGGGGAACGAGCAGTACTTC. This sequence encodes CASSGLTRQGNEQYF. V is TRBV25-1 and J is TRBJ2-4; 8 bases are a match to TRBD1. The J call may be in error: the DNA end matches TRBJ2-7 better. The germline V gene has CDR1 MGHDK and CDR2 SYGVNS. The CDR3 extends over 15 amino acids.

The chain employs TRBV7-6 and TRBJ2-7; D is tentatively TRBD1 or TRBD2 (5 bases each). The V end was cut by 2 bases, the J end by 5 bases, with 13 bases between. This CDR3 has 14 amino acids. CDR1 is SGHVS, CDR2 FNYEAQ, per germline. Here the CDR3 DNA reads TGTGCCAGCAGCTTACTTAGGGGAGCACACGAGCAGTACTTC. Translation: CASSLLRGAHEQYF.

The chain carries TRBV24-1 and TRBJ2-5; 7 nucleotides agree with TRBD1. V gave up 8 bases and J gave up 11 bases; unmatched junction bases: 13. CDR1 is KGHDR, CDR2 SFDVKD, per germline. This CDR3 region has 13 residues. The CDR3 DNA is TGTGCCACCAAATCTTGTACAGGGGAAATTCAGTACTTC. It yields the protein CATKSCTGEIQYF.

J is TRBJ2-1 and V is TRBV6-2 or TRBV6-3; 7 positions match TRBD2. The CDR3 has 15 amino acids. Trimming removed 3 bases from V and 2 bases from J; junction bases left unmatched: 4. Germline V gene lookup returns CDR1 MNHEY and CDR2 SVGEGT. CDR3 residues: CASSYRGTTYNEQFF. CDR3 coding DNA: TGTGCCAGCAGTTATCGGGGGACTACCTACAATGAGCAGTTCTTC.

The chain uses TRBV15 and TRBJ2-5; 10 bases agree with TRBD2. The CDR3 length is 16 residues. V was pared by 1 base and J by 11 bases, with 13 bases of the junction left unmatched. Germline CDR1 LNHNV, CDR2 YYDKDF (reference sequence). As DNA, the CDR3 is TGTGCCACCAGCAGAGGTCTAGCGGGAGCTAACAATGAGCAGTACTTC. Its protein product is CATSRGLAGANNEQYF.

This chain connects TRBV6-6 to TRBJ1-6; 7 nucleotides match TRBD1. Germline V lookup: CDR1 MNHNY, CDR2 SVGAGI (reference sequence). Trimming cost V 0 bases and J 7 bases; bases outside gene matches: 6. This CDR3 region has 16 residues. In DNA form, the CDR3 reads TGTGCCAGCAGTTACTCCCCGGGACAGAGAAATTCACCCCTCCACTTT. Translation gives CASSYSPGQRNSPLHF.

The chain links TRBV25-1 to TRBJ2-1, with 7 bases matching TRBD2. Trimming took 1 base from V and 13 from J; bases not matched to a gene: 10. CDR3 length equals 14 residues. Germline CDR1 and CDR2: MGHDK and SYGVNS. This CDR3 is CASSESGGSRTQFF. CDR3 nucleotides: TGTGCCAGCAGTGAATCAGGCGGGAGTAGGACCCAGTTCTTC.

The J gene is TRBJ2-5, the V gene TRBV5-5, with 8 bases fitting TRBD2. CDR3 length equals 14 residues. The V and J ends lost 7 bases and 11 bases, in that order; junction bases with no gene match: 16. Germline-derived CDR1 and CDR2 are SGHKS and YYEKEE (reference sequence). The CDR3 here is CASLREGRYNEQYF. The CDR3 nucleotides read TGTGCCAGCCTCCGGGAGGGCCGCTACAATGAGCAGTACTTC. Together with reference TRBV5-5 and TRBJ2-5, the CDR3 gives the full variable domain: DAGVTQSPTHLIKTRGQQVTLRCSPISGHKSVSWYQQVLGQGPQFIFQYYEKEERGRGNFPDRFSARQFPNYSSELNVNALLLGDSALYLCASLREGRYNEQYFGPGTRLLVL.

This clonotype occurred a few times. This rearrangement joins TRBV12-3 or TRBV12-4 to TRBJ2-1; maybe TRBD2 (6 bases). The CDR3 runs 13 residues. V lost 8 bases, J lost 9 bases, and 17 bases lay in between. CDR3 sequence (DNA): TGTGCCAGCGGTTATTCAATCGGGGGTGAGCAGTTCTTC. The encoded protein is CASGYSIGGEQFF.

V usage is TRBV3-1 and J usage is TRBJ2-3; 10 bases align to TRBD2. This CDR3 comprises 14 residues. V lost 4 bases and J lost 4; bases outside the gene matches: 2. CDR1 is LGHDT and CDR2 is YNNKEL in the germline V gene (reference sequence). CDR3 sequence (DNA): TGTGCCAGCAGCCGGAGCGGGGGGGCAGATACGCAGTATTTT. Amino acids: CASSRSGGADTQYF.

V is TRBV20-1 and J is TRBJ2-7; 11 bases line up with TRBD2. CDR1 is DFQATT, CDR2 SNEGSKA, per germline (reference sequence). Unmatched junction bases numbered 6, after V lost 5 bases and J lost 3 bases. The CDR3 has 14 amino acids. The CDR3 bases are TGCAGTGCTGTTAGCGGGAGGGCCCTCTACGAGCAGTACTTC. Translated: CSAVSGRALYEQYF.

V is TRBV10-3 and J is TRBJ2-2; D is undetermined. The CDR3 has 13 residues. Trimming took 6 bases from V and 3 from J, leaving 8 bases between them. Germline values: CDR1 ENHRY, CDR2 SYGVKD. The CDR3 spells CAIRGRDTGELFF. The DNA for the CDR3 is TGTGCCATCAGGGGAAGGGACACCGGGGAGCTGTTTTTT.

This rearrangement joins TRBV5-1 to TRBJ1-4; D gene unclear. CDR3 size: 15 residues. Germline loops: CDR1 SGHRS, CDR2 YFSETQ. V was pared by 4 bases and J by 0 bases, with 10 bases between. Written as DNA, the CDR3 is TGCGCCAGCAGCCCGGAGCGGACAACTAATGAAAAACTGTTTTTT. Its translation is CASSPERTTNEKLFF.